These T cell receptor beta chains were read from a single sample in a study of cytomegalovirus exposure and HLA in healthy donors. Method: immunoSEQ multiplex PCR; TCRdb's copy keeps in-frame clones and lacks some. The table lists 150,000 to 160,000 clones, 80% to 90% of them singletons. Material: PBMCs. These receptor sequences come from a woman younger than 35 in good health and CMV-seronegative. Each CDR3 is given with its conserved first and last residue. D genes are given only for firm matches. Size is stated for part of the rows, as once, few or many counts, or as a class when the clone is expanded.

j_gene: TRBJ1-3
abundance: once
d_gene: TRBD1
v_gene: TRBV4-1
CDR3nt: TGCGCCAGCAGTCGGACAGGGGGAGGAAACACCATATATTTT
CDR3aa: CASSRTGGGNTIYF

j_gene: TRBJ2-5
abundance: once
d_gene: -
v_gene: TRBV13
CDR3nt: TGTGCCAGCAGCGCCAGCGGTTGGTCCAACAAAGAGACCCAGTACTTC
CDR3aa: CASSASGWSNKETQYF

j_gene: TRBJ2-1
abundance: -
d_gene: -
v_gene: TRBV2
CDR3nt: TGTGCCAGCAGTGATCCAGTGGCCAATGAGCAGTTCTTC
CDR3aa: CASSDPVANEQFF

j_gene: TRBJ1-4
abundance: -
d_gene: -
v_gene: TRBV5-4
CDR3nt: TGTGCCAGCAGCTTGAGGGAGGGGGGAGATGAAAAACTGTTTTTT
CDR3aa: CASSLREGGDEKLFF

j_gene: TRBJ1-2
abundance: -
d_gene: TRBD1
v_gene: TRBV6-1
CDR3nt: TGTGCCAGCTGGTGGCAGGGGGCTAACTATGGCTACACCTTC
CDR3aa: CASWWQGANYGYTF

j_gene: TRBJ2-3
abundance: -
d_gene: TRBD2
v_gene: TRBV5-1
CDR3nt: TGCGCCAGCAGCTTGGAGGGACTAGAAGGAGATACGCAGTATTTT
CDR3aa: CASSLEGLEGDTQYF

j_gene: TRBJ1-3
abundance: -
d_gene: TRBD1
v_gene: TRBV28
CDR3nt: TGTGCCAGCAGCTCGGCAGGGGGTGGAAACACCATATATTTT
CDR3aa: CASSSAGGGNTIYF

j_gene: TRBJ1-4
abundance: -
d_gene: -
v_gene: TRBV5-8
CDR3nt: TGTGCCAGCAGCTACGAACAGGGCGGCGGTGAAAAACTGTTTTTT
CDR3aa: CASSYEQGGGEKLFF

j_gene: TRBJ2-1
abundance: -
d_gene: TRBD1
v_gene: TRBV11-2
CDR3nt: TGTGCCAGCAGCTTAGTCGGGACAGGGCCCTATGAGCAGTTCTTC
CDR3aa: CASSLVGTGPYEQFF

j_gene: TRBJ2-7
abundance: -
d_gene: -
v_gene: TRBV18
CDR3nt: TGTGCCAGCTCACCACCTTCGCGGGGCTCCTACGAGCAGTACTTC
CDR3aa: CASSPPSRGSYEQYF

j_gene: TRBJ2-1
abundance: -
d_gene: -
v_gene: TRBV28
CDR3nt: TGTGCCAGCAGTTTCGAGATTACCTACAATGAGCAGTTCTTC
CDR3aa: CASSFEITYNEQFF

j_gene: TRBJ2-3
abundance: -
d_gene: -
v_gene: TRBV28
CDR3nt: TGTGCCAGCAGGGAACTATCGACGGTCAGCACAGATACGCAGTATTTT
CDR3aa: CASRELSTVSTDTQYF

j_gene: TRBJ2-2
abundance: -
d_gene: -
v_gene: TRBV6-5
CDR3nt: TGTGCCAGCAGGGGTGGGGCAGCGAACACCGGGGAGCTGTTTTTT
CDR3aa: CASRGGAANTGELFF

j_gene: TRBJ2-7
abundance: -
d_gene: TRBD2
v_gene: TRBV5-4
CDR3nt: TGTGCCAGCACCGGGGGGGCGGGAGTGGGTGAGCAGTACTTC
CDR3aa: CASTGGAGVGEQYF

j_gene: TRBJ2-3
abundance: few
d_gene: TRBD1
v_gene: TRBV2
CDR3nt: TGTGCCAGCAAGGGGGACAGGAGACTCACAGATACGCAGTATTTT
CDR3aa: CASKGDRRLTDTQYF

j_gene: TRBJ2-5
abundance: -
d_gene: TRBD2
v_gene: TRBV4-2
CDR3nt: TGTGCCAGCAGCCAAGCTCGGAGCGGGGGGGCCCTTGAGACCCAGTACTTC
CDR3aa: CASSQARSGGALETQYF

j_gene: TRBJ1-4
abundance: -
d_gene: -
v_gene: TRBV5-1
CDR3nt: TGCGCCAGCAGCTTACAGGCGAACCTTAATGAAAAACTGTTTTTT
CDR3aa: CASSLQANLNEKLFF

j_gene: TRBJ2-1
abundance: -
d_gene: -
v_gene: TRBV7-3
CDR3nt: TGTGCCAGCAGCTTACGCCGAGAGGGCCTATACAATGAGCAGTTCTTC
CDR3aa: CASSLRREGLYNEQFF

j_gene: TRBJ2-7
abundance: -
d_gene: -
v_gene: TRBV19
CDR3nt: TGTGCCAGTACCTCCGCAGGAAACTCCTACGAGCAGTACTTC
CDR3aa: CASTSAGNSYEQYF

j_gene: TRBJ2-7
abundance: -
d_gene: TRBD2
v_gene: TRBV11-3
CDR3nt: TGTGCCAGCAGCAAGGGACTAGCGGGAACTGGCGAGCAGTACTTC
CDR3aa: CASSKGLAGTGEQYF

j_gene: TRBJ2-3
abundance: -
d_gene: TRBD2
v_gene: TRBV7-8
CDR3nt: TGTGCCAGCAGTCGACTAGCGGGAGGGCCCGATACGCAGTATTTT
CDR3aa: CASSRLAGGPDTQYF

j_gene: TRBJ2-7
abundance: -
d_gene: -
v_gene: TRBV28
CDR3nt: TGTGCCAGCGGTACAGGTCTACCGTACTTC
CDR3aa: CASGTGLPYF

j_gene: TRBJ1-4
abundance: -
d_gene: -
v_gene: TRBV2
CDR3nt: TGTGCCAGCGGCGGGGGGGGTGAAAAACTGTTTTTT
CDR3aa: CASGGGGEKLFF

j_gene: TRBJ1-4
abundance: -
d_gene: -
v_gene: TRBV7-9
CDR3nt: TGTGCCAGCTCGCCGATTCACTCCGAAAAACTGTTTTTT
CDR3aa: CASSPIHSEKLFF

j_gene: TRBJ1-1
abundance: -
d_gene: -
v_gene: TRBV28
CDR3nt: TGTGCCAGCAGTCGTAATAGGAACACTGAAGCTTTCTTT
CDR3aa: CASSRNRNTEAFF

j_gene: TRBJ2-4
abundance: -
d_gene: -
v_gene: TRBV7-2
CDR3nt: TGTGCCAGCAGCCCAGCGCCCACAGCCAAAAACATTCAGTACTTC
CDR3aa: CASSPAPTAKNIQYF